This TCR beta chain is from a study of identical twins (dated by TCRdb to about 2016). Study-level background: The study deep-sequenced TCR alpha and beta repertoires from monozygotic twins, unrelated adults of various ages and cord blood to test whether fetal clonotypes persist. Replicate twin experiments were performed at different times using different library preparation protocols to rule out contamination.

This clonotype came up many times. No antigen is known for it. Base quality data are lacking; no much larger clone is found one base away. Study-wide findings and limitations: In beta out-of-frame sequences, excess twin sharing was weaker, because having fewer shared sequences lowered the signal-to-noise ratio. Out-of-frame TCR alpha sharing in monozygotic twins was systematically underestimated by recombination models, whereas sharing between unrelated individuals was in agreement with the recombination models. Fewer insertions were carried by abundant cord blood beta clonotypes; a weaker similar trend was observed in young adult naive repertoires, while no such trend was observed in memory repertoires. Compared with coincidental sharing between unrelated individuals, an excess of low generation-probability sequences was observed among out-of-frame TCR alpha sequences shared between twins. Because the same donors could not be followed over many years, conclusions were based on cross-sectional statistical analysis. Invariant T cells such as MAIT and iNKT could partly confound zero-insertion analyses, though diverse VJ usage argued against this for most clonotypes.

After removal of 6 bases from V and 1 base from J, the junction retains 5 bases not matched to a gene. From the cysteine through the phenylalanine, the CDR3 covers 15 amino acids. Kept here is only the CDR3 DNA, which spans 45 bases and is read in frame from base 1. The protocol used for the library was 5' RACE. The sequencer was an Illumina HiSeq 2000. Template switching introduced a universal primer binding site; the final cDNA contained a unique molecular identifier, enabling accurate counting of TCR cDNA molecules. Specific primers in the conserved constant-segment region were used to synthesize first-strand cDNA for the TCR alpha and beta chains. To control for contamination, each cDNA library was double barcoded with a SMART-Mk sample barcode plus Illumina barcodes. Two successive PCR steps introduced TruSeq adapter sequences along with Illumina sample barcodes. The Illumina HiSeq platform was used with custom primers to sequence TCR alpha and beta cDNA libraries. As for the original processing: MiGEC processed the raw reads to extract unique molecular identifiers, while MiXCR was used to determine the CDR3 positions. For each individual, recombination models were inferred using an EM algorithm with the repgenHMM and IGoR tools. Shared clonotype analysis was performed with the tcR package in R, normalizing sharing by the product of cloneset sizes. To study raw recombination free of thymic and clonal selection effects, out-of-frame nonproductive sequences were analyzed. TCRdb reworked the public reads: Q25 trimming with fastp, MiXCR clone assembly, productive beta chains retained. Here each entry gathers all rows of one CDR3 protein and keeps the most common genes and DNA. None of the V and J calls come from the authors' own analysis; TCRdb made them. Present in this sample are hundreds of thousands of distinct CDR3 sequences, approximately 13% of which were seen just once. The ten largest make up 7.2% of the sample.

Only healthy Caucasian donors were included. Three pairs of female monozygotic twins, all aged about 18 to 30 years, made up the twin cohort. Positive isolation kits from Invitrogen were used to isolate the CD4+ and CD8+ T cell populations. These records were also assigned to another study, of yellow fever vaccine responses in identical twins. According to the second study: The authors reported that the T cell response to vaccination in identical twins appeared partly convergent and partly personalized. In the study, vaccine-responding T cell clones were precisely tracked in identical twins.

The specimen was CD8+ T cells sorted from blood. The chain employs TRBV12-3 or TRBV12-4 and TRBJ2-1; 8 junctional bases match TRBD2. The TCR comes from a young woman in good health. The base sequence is TGTGCCAGCAGAACACTAGCGGCATCCTACAATGAGCAGTTCTTC. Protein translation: CASRTLAASYNEQFF.